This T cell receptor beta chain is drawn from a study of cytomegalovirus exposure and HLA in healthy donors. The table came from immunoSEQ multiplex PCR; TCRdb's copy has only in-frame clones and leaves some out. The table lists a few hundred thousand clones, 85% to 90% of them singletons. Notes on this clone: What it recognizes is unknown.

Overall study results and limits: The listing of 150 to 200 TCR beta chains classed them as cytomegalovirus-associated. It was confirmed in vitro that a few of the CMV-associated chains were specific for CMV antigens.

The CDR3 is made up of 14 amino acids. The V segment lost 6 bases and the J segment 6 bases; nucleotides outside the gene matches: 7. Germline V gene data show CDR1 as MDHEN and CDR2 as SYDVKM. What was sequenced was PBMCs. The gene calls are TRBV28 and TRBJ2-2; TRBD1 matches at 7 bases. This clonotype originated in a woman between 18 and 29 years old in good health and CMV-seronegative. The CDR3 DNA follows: TGTGCCAGCAGACCAACAGGGGCTGCCGGGGAGCTGTTTTTT. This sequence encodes CASRPTGAAGELFF.